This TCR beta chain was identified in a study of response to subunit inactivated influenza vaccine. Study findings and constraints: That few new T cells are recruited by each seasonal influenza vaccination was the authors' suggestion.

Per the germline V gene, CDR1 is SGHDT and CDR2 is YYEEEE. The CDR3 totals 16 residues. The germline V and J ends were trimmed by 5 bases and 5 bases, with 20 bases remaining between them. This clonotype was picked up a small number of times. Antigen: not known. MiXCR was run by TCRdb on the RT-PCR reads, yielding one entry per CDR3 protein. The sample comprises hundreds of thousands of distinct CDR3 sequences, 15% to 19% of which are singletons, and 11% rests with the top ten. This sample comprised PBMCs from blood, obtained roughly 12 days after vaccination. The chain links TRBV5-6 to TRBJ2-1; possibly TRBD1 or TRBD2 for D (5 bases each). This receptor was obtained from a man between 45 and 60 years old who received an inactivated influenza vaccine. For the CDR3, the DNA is TGTGCCAGCAGTGGGGGTCAAAGGGTATCTGACAATGAGCAGTTCTTC. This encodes CASSGGQRVSDNEQFF.